The 19 T cell receptor beta chains in this list originate from one sample, sequenced in a study of blood T cell repertoires in COVID-19. Using immunoSEQ multiplex PCR, the repertoire was profiled, and TCRdb retains in-frame clones only, with some absent. The data contain over 150,000 clones, roughly 89% of them singletons. The sample taken for sequencing was peripheral blood. All receptors come from a woman between 55 and 75 years old who had recovered from COVID-19.

This rearrangement joins TRBV6-2 or TRBV6-3 to TRBJ1-1; D is undetermined. Germline V gives CDR1 MNHEY, CDR2 SVGEGT. CDR3 length: 13 residues. V was clipped by 2 bases and J by 6 bases, with 10 bases between them. This CDR3 is CASSYVRFSEAFF. The CDR3 nucleotides read TGTGCCAGCAGTTACGTTAGATTTTCTGAAGCTTTCTTT.

This rearrangement joins TRBV19 to TRBJ2-5, with 8 bases fitting TRBD1. The CDR3 is 15 residues long. The J segment lost 1 base and the V segment lost 7 bases, leaving 8 bases of the junction unmatched. CDR1 and CDR2 (germline): LNHDA, SQIVND (reference sequence). The CDR3 protein is CASTNTGTGQETQYF. In DNA form, the CDR3 reads TGTGCCAGTACTAACACTGGGACAGGCCAAGAGACCCAGTACTTC.

The V gene is TRBV28, the J gene TRBJ2-5, with D possibly being TRBD1 (6 bases). Trimming took off 2 bases at V and 4 bases at J, with 14 bases between the two ends. Germline CDR1 MDHEN, CDR2 SYDVKM. This CDR3 is built from 15 residues. CDR3 sequence reads: CASSLGAGAGETQYF. The CDR3 region has the DNA TGTGCCAGCAGTTTAGGGGCAGGGGCGGGAGAGACCCAGTACTTC.

V is TRBV19 and J is TRBJ2-2; 8 bases fit TRBD1. From germline, CDR1 is LNHDA and CDR2 SQIVND (reference sequence). After removal of 2 bases from V and 5 bases from J, the junction contained 7 bases not matched to a gene. The length of the CDR3 is 16 residues. The CDR3: CASSIPRGQLTGELFF. Here the CDR3 DNA reads TGTGCCAGTAGTATACCCAGGGGGCAGTTGACCGGGGAGCTGTTTTTT.

This chain links TRBV14 with TRBJ2-7; TRBD1 agrees at 8 bases. CDR1 and CDR2 (germline): SGHDN, FVKESK. V lost 4 bases, J lost 3 bases, and 8 bases stayed unmatched. CDR3 length: 15 residues. Here the CDR3 DNA reads TGTGCCAGCAGCCGGATCGGGACAGGAGGCTACGAGCAGTACTTC. It encodes CASSRIGTGGYEQYF. Full variable domain (outside the CDR3, taken from reference TRBV14 and TRBJ2-7): EAGVTQFPSHSVIEKGQTVTLRCDPISGHDNLYWYRRVMGKEIKFLLHFVKESKQDESGMPNNRFLAERTGGTYSTLKVQPAELEDSGVYFCASSRIGTGGYEQYFGPGTRLTVT.

The chain is built from TRBV11-2 and TRBJ2-7; D possibly corresponds to TRBD2 (6 bases). From germline, CDR1 is SGHAT and CDR2 FQNNGV. This CDR3 is 13 amino acids long. The V end lost 5 bases, the J end lost 1 base, and 9 bases lay between the germline ends. CDR3 nucleotide sequence: TGTGCCAGCAGCCCGGACTATTCCTACGAGCAGTACTTC. It translates to CASSPDYSYEQYF.

The genes are TRBV6-5 and TRBJ1-2; 7 nucleotides line up with TRBD1. CDR1 and CDR2 (germline): MNHEY, SVGAGI. V trimming: 10 bases; J trimming: 14 bases; junction bases outside the gene matches: 19. The CDR3 runs to 13 residues. The CDR3 here is CATLSGRGQGETF. CDR3 sequence (DNA): TGTGCCACCCTCTCCGGGAGGGGGCAAGGGGAAACCTTC.

The chain is built from TRBV5-3 and TRBJ2-5; TRBD2 is a possible D gene (6 bases). TRBV5-3 is annotated as an ORF whose role is uncertain. V was pared by 3 bases and J by 6 bases, with 15 bases between. CDR3 length: 14 residues. CDR3 DNA: TGTGCCAGAAGCTCGCGGGACGGTGGGCAGACCCAGTACTTC. Amino acid sequence: CARSSRDGGQTQYF.

This chain joins TRBV7-8 and TRBJ1-5, with 7 bases aligning to TRBD1. This CDR3 has 13 residues. Germline CDR1 reads SGHVS; CDR2 reads FQNEAQ. V shed 8 bases, J shed 0 bases, and the junction held 1 base outside the gene matches. CDR3 protein: CASGTDSNQPQHF. The CDR3 DNA follows: TGTGCCAGCGGGACAGATAGCAATCAGCCCCAGCATTTT. Based on the CDR3 plus reference TRBV7-8 and TRBJ1-5, the full variable domain is GAGVSQSPRYKVAKRGQDVALRCDPISGHVSLFWYQQALGQGPEFLTYFQNEAQLDKSGLPSDRFFAERPEGSVSTLKIQRTQQEDSAVYLCASGTDSNQPQHFGDGTRLSIL.

The chain employs TRBV24-1 and TRBJ2-3; D perhaps matches TRBD1 (6 bases). The germline V and J ends were trimmed by 4 bases and 3 bases, with 10 bases remaining between them. Germline V gene data show CDR1 as KGHDR and CDR2 as SFDVKD. This CDR3 is built from 14 residues. CDR3 loop: CATSETGPTDTQYF. DNA of the CDR3: TGTGCCACCAGTGAGACAGGACCTACAGATACGCAGTATTTT.

V gene TRBV5-1 combines with J gene TRBJ2-6; tentatively, D is TRBD1 (7 bases). Trimming shortened V by 0 bases and J by 0 bases, and 13 bases separated the two germline ends. Germline values: CDR1 SGHRS, CDR2 YFSETQ. The CDR3 is 18 residues long. In DNA, the CDR3 is TGCGCCAGCAGCTTGGGACAGGGAGCGGGCTCTGGGGCCAACGTCCTGACTTTC. Translating it yields CASSLGQGAGSGANVLTF.

This clone appeared once. This chain uses TRBV19 with TRBJ2-6; 14 nucleotides align to TRBD2. Germline lookup yields CDR1 LNHDA and CDR2 SQIVND (reference sequence). The length of the CDR3 is 16 residues. V dropped 6 bases and J dropped 3; count of bases not matched to a gene: 1. The CDR3 sequence is CASRGLAGDGANVLTF. The CDR3 DNA reads TGTGCCAGTAGGGGACTAGCGGGGGATGGGGCCAACGTCCTGACTTTC.

The V gene is TRBV3-1 (or the pseudogene TRBV3-2), the J gene TRBJ1-2, with D maybe TRBD1 (5 bases). Germline V gene sequence: CDR1 LGHDT, CDR2 YNNKEL (reference sequence). The CDR3 covers 14 residues. Trimming took off 0 bases at V and 6 bases at J, with 11 bases between the two ends. CDR3 nucleotide sequence: TGTGCCAGCAGCCAAGATGGGGCAGGGCATGGCTACACCTTC. Its protein product is CASSQDGAGHGYTF.

This chain links TRBV19 with TRBJ2-5, with 7 bases matching TRBD2. CDR3 size: 15 residues. Trimming at V came to 7 bases and at J to 2 bases, leaving 10 bases not matched to a gene. Looked up from germline, CDR1 is LNHDA and CDR2 is SQIVND (reference sequence). The CDR3 loop reads CASMNSPGGQETQYF. DNA for the CDR3: TGTGCCAGTATGAACAGCCCGGGGGGTCAAGAGACCCAGTACTTC. The full variable domain, with the rest looked up from reference TRBV19 and TRBJ2-5, is DGGITQSPKYLFRKEGQNVTLSCEQNLNHDAMYWYRQDPGQGLRLIYYSQIVNDFQKGDIAEGYSVSREKKESFPLTVTSAQKNPTAFYLCASMNSPGGQETQYFGPGTRLLVL.

This clone was counted a few times. The chain recombines TRBV4-1 with TRBJ1-3; 8 nucleotides match TRBD1. The CDR3 extends over 18 amino acids. V lost 1 base and J lost 0; bases outside the gene matches: 8. Germline CDR1 is MGHRA and CDR2 is YSYEKL. The CDR3 loop reads CASSQASQGGFSGNTIYF. DNA for the CDR3: TGCGCCAGCAGCCAAGCTTCACAGGGGGGATTCTCTGGAAACACCATATATTTT.

This clone occurred a few times. V gene TRBV5-1 combines with J gene TRBJ2-1; tentative D call: TRBD2 (6 bases). Germline loops: CDR1 SGHRS, CDR2 YFSETQ. V shed 4 bases and J shed 8 bases, with 16 bases lying between them. This CDR3 spans 14 amino acids. The CDR3 DNA is TGCGCCAGCAGCCGTGGGGGGAATATGGATGAGCAGTTCTTC. Residues: CASSRGGNMDEQFF.

CDR3 protein: CASSQYGEPAQETQYF. The CDR3 DNA follows: TGCGCCAGCAGCCAATACGGGGAACCGGCCCAAGAGACCCAGTACTTC. The chain joins TRBV4-3 to TRBJ2-5; maybe TRBD2 (5 bases). The CDR3 runs 16 residues. Trimming cost V 2 bases and J 1 base, with 14 bases left between them. Germline-derived CDR1 and CDR2 are LGHNA and YSLEER.

This clone was picked up one time. The chain links TRBV19 to TRBJ2-5; 8 nucleotides align to TRBD1. This CDR3 comprises 14 residues. Per germline, CDR1 LNHDA and CDR2 SQIVND (reference sequence). V gave up 3 bases and J gave up 4 bases; unmatched junction bases: 4. The CDR3 DNA is TGTGCCAGTAGTATCGACAGGGGAGGAGAGACCCAGTACTTC. It codes for CASSIDRGGETQYF.

The V gene is TRBV5-4, the J gene TRBJ1-6; 8 bases map to TRBD1. This CDR3 has 15 residues. Losses at the gene ends were 5 bases for V and 7 bases for J; bases not matched to a gene: 8. Germline loops: CDR1 SGHNT, CDR2 YYREEE (reference sequence). The chain's CDR3 is CASRATGVRNSPLHF. The CDR3 region has the DNA TGTGCCAGCAGAGCGACAGGGGTACGGAATTCACCCCTCCACTTT.